This T cell receptor beta chain came from a study of CD8 T cells in ankylosing spondylitis (dated by TCRdb to between 2016 and 2019). Study-level background: To find TCR variants linked to disease, the study profiled T cell receptor beta repertoires in ankylosing spondylitis patients and healthy donors. In total, the full study cohort was made up of some 100 healthy donors and approximately 27 ankylosing spondylitis patients. Samples of peripheral blood were taken, and for ankylosing spondylitis patients, synovial fluid was collected as well.

A note on this clonotype: It has no known antigen specificity. No quality values exist for individual bases; no much larger clone is one base distant.

Instrument on record: Illumina HiSeq 2500. TCR beta libraries were prepared by quantitative 5'-RACE with molecular barcodes. On the authors' methods: A new computational method based on a probabilistic model of VDJ rearrangement was used to identify disease-linked TCR variants. In TCRdb, the public reads were trimmed at Q25 with fastp and aligned with MiXCR, with productive beta chains retained. Rows merge per CDR3 protein into single entries with the most common DNA and genes. TCRdb's processing, not the authors', yielded these V and J calls. The sample includes roughly 180,000 distinct CDR3 sequences, with 9.5% to 15% observed a single time. The ten largest clones add up to approximately 16% of the sample. Summary of the overall study and its limitations: A TCR beta motif made up of several highly homologous amino acid variants appeared to be characteristic of blood from ankylosing spondylitis patients. Some motif variants had previously been reported in the synovial fluid and blood of reactive arthritis patients, which suggests shared mechanisms of disease initiation. In peripheral blood, the disease-linked clones were found at relatively low frequencies and had a CD8+ phenotype. Significant enrichment of the disease-linked clones was reported in matched synovial fluid samples from ankylosing spondylitis patients.

V is reduced by 1 base and J by 8 bases, leaving a spacing of 8 bases between them. The CDR3 numbers 13 residues from cysteine through phenylalanine. The DNA shown is the 39-base CDR3, in frame from base 1. As encoded in the germline V gene, CDR1 is MGHRA while CDR2 is YSYEKL. The sequence came from a male donor with ankylosing spondylitis or in good health (not recorded which). This chain joins TRBV4-1 to TRBJ1-4; no D gene call is confident. The sample consisted of blood, either unsorted or a sorted T cell fraction (not recorded which). The DNA is TGCGCCAGCAGCCAAGTGTCCTGGGAAAAACTGTTTTTT. Protein translation: CASSQVSWEKLFF.